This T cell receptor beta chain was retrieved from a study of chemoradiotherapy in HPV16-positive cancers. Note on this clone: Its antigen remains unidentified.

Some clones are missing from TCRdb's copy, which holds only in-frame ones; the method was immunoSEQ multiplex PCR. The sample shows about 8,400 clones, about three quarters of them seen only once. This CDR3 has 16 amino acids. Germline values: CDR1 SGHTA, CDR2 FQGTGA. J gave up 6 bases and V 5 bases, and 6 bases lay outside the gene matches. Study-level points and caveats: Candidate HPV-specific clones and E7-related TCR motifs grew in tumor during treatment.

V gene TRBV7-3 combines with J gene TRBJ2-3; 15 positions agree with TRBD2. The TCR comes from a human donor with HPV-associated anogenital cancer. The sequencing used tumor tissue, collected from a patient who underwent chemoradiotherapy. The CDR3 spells CASSPGLAGGGDTQYF. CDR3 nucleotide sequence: TGTGCCAGCAGCCCCGGACTAGCGGGAGGGGGGGATACGCAGTATTTT.